These 9 T cell receptor beta chains were all obtained from the same sample, sequenced in a study of tumour-infiltrating T cells in Burkitt lymphoma. Clones were sequenced by immunoSEQ multiplex PCR, and TCRdb holds only the in-frame ones, with some missing. Of under 5,000 clones detected, about 12% appear once; the ten largest clones hold approximately 25%. Sequencing was done on a sample of tumor tissue. The receptors come from a human donor with Burkitt lymphoma.

This chain joins TRBV7-9 and TRBJ2-1; TRBD2 matches at 11 bases. Germline V gene data show CDR1 as SEHNR and CDR2 as FQNEAQ (reference sequence). The CDR3 loop spans 15 amino acids. V was clipped by 1 base and J by 10 bases; unmatched bases: 6. The CDR3 is CASSLVSGRVGEQFF. The CDR3 nucleotides are TGTGCCAGCAGCTTAGTTAGCGGGAGGGTGGGGGAGCAGTTCTTC.

V gene TRBV7-2 combines with J gene TRBJ1-1, with D hard to call. Per germline, CDR1 SGHTA and CDR2 FQGNSA. The CDR3 runs 14 residues. Trimming took off 1 base at V and 3 bases at J, with 9 bases between the two ends. CDR3 amino acids: CASSLESVDTEAFF. The CDR3 nucleotides read TGTGCCAGCAGCTTAGAATCTGTAGACACTGAAGCTTTCTTT.

V and J are TRBV4-2 and TRBJ2-2; 8 nucleotides match TRBD1. CDR3 length equals 15 residues. Per germline, CDR1 LGHNA and CDR2 YNFKEQ. Trimming removed 2 bases from V and 4 bases from J; junction bases left unmatched: 3. The CDR3 DNA reads as TGTGCCAGCAGCCAACCACAGGGGGGCACCGGGGAGCTGTTTTTT. Translated, it gives CASSQPQGGTGELFF.

The CDR3 sequence is CASSLPGLADFTDTQYF. The CDR3 DNA reads as TGTGCCAGCAGTTTACCGGGACTAGCGGACTTTACAGATACGCAGTATTTT. The chain couples TRBV27 to TRBJ2-3; 11 positions agree with TRBD2. This CDR3 has 17 amino acids. J was trimmed by 3 bases and V by 2 bases; bases with no gene match: 7. Per germline, CDR1 MNHEY and CDR2 SMNVEV (reference sequence).

This clone was counted a few times. The chain employs TRBV4-3 and TRBJ1-4; perhaps TRBD1 as D (5 bases). The CDR3 length is 15 residues. The V end lost 0 bases, the J end lost 8 bases, and 13 bases lay between the germline ends. Germline V lookup: CDR1 LGHNA, CDR2 YSLEER. Here the CDR3 DNA reads TGCGCCAGCAGCCAAGAAATCCGTCCAGGGGAAAAACTGTTTTTT. It encodes CASSQEIRPGEKLFF.

The chain employs TRBV6-5 and TRBJ1-5, with D possibly TRBD1 on 6 matching bases. Germline V gives CDR1 MNHEY, CDR2 SVGAGI. The V gene lost 2 bases and the J gene lost 4 bases, with 9 bases spanning the gap. This CDR3 has 14 residues. In nucleotides, the CDR3 is TGTGCCAGCAGTTACGGGGGGGCGAATCAGCCCCAGCATTTT. Its protein product is CASSYGGANQPQHF.

This clone came up a few times. The chain recombines TRBV19 with TRBJ1-3, with D perhaps matching TRBD1 (5 bases). The CDR3 has 16 amino acids. V shed 6 bases and J shed 0 bases, with 15 bases lying between them. The germline CDR1 and CDR2 sequences are LNHDA and SQIVND (reference sequence). CDR3 in DNA: TGTGCCAGTAGACCGAAGGGGCGTTCCTCTGGAAACACCATATATTTT. Amino acids: CASRPKGRSSGNTIYF.

Points on this clone: Just one base apart from a much larger clone, this may be a read error. Different DNA sequences within this sample yield the same CDR3. V is TRBV4-1 and J is TRBJ2-1, with D possibly being TRBD2 (5 bases). The CDR3 is made up of 16 amino acids. CDR1 and CDR2 (germline): MGHRA, YSYEKL. The CDR3 sequence: CASSLSVSSSYNEQFF. The CDR3 DNA sequence: TGCGCCAGCAGCCTTAGCGTTTCGAGCTCCTATAATGAGCAGTTCTTC.

This clone has a handful of counts. V gene TRBV6-5 combines with J gene TRBJ2-4, with TRBD1 matching over 8 bases. J lost 0 bases, V lost 4 bases, and 5 bases had no gene match. Germline CDR1 is MNHEY and CDR2 is SVGAGI. This CDR3 comprises 16 residues. CDR3 coding DNA: TGTGCCAGCAGTTTAACAGGGGGTATAGCCAAAAACATTCAGTACTTC. This gives the protein CASSLTGGIAKNIQYF.